The 7 T cell receptor beta chains below were found in one sample sequenced in a study of beta chain features in type 1 diabetes. Whole-study results and caveats: In every one of the four CD4+ subsets, TCRB CDR3s were moderately but significantly shorter in Type 1 diabetes patients.

Expressed TCRB transcripts were sequenced because the entire RNA isolate underwent reverse transcription. Here immunoSEQ multiplex PCR was the method, and the copy in TCRdb shows in-frame clones only, minus some. The sample lists hundreds of thousands of clones; roughly a tenth were seen once. Antigens of these TCRs are unknown. Sequenced material: central memory CD4+ T cells from blood. Receptors were obtained from a man aged 30-40 years with type 1 diabetes.

This clone was counted only a few times. The chain couples TRBV5-1 to TRBJ1-2; 7 nucleotides agree with TRBD1. The CDR3 covers 15 residues. From germline, CDR1 is SGHRS and CDR2 YFSETQ. Trimming took 0 bases from V and 0 from J; bases not matched to a gene: 2. The CDR3 reads CASSLGTGPNYGYTF. The DNA of the CDR3 is TGCGCCAGCAGCTTGGGGACAGGTCCTAACTATGGCTACACCTTC.

The chain uses TRBV23-1 and TRBJ2-7; weak D call: TRBD1 (5 bases). TRBV23-1 is an open reading frame whose function is uncertain. V dropped 4 bases and J dropped 11 bases, with 24 bases sitting between them. The CDR3 sequence is 15 residues long. The chain's CDR3 is CASSPRSRGCRSKYF. CDR3 in DNA: TGCGCCAGCAGTCCCCGAAGTAGGGGTTGTCGGAGCAAGTACTTC.

This clone was counted only a few times. V is TRBV7-2 and J is TRBJ1-5; 9 bases match TRBD1. Trimming took 6 bases from V and 5 from J; bases not matched to a gene: 5. The CDR3 extends over 14 amino acids. CDR1 and CDR2 from the germline V gene are SGHTA and FQGNSA. The CDR3 protein is CASSLQGAYQPQHF. The CDR3 DNA reads TGTGCCAGCAGTTTACAGGGGGCCTATCAGCCCCAGCATTTT.

This clone has only a few counts. The chain couples TRBV12-5 to TRBJ2-3, with D tentatively TRBD1 (6 bases). Per germline, CDR1 LGHNT and CDR2 FRNRAP. The length of the CDR3 is 15 residues. The ends were cut back, 4 bases at V and 0 bases at J, with 11 bases in the middle. The CDR3 is CASGSWTASTDTQYF. The DNA for the CDR3 is TGTGCTAGTGGTTCCTGGACAGCTAGCACAGATACGCAGTATTTT. The entire variable domain, with the rest obtained from reference TRBV12-5 and TRBJ2-3, is as follows: DARVTQTPRHKVTEMGQEVTMRCQPILGHNTVFWYRQTMMQGLELLAYFRNRAPLDDSGMPKDRFSAEMPDATLATLKIQPSEPRDSAVYFCASGSWTASTDTQYFGPGTRLTVL.

This clone occurred a few times. The rearrangement joins TRBV5-4 to TRBJ2-3; 10 bases map to TRBD2. Germline values: CDR1 SGHNT, CDR2 YYREEE (reference sequence). V lost 4 bases, J lost 4 bases, and 9 bases stayed unmatched. The length of the CDR3 is 16 residues. The CDR3 is CASSPQLAGASDTQYF. CDR3 DNA sequence: TGTGCCAGCAGCCCTCAGCTAGCGGGGGCGTCAGATACGCAGTATTTT.

This clone was observed at least ten times. This rearrangement joins TRBV10-3 to TRBJ2-5; D is undetermined. Germline V gene sequence: CDR1 ENHRY, CDR2 SYGVKD. The CDR3 runs to 12 residues. The ends were cut back, 3 bases at V and 1 base at J, with 3 bases in the middle. The CDR3 DNA follows: TGTGCCATCAGTGACACCCAAGAGACCCAGTACTTC. Encoded protein: CAISDTQETQYF.

This clone was counted between two and nine times. V gene TRBV2 combines with J gene TRBJ1-5, with 9 nucleotides matching TRBD1. Germline V gene data show CDR1 as SNHLY and CDR2 as FYNNEI. The V segment lost 7 bases and the J segment 7 bases; nucleotides outside the gene matches: 5. This CDR3 is 13 amino acids long. CDR3 region: CASNGQGRQPQHF. In DNA, the CDR3 is TGTGCCAGCAACGGACAGGGGAGGCAGCCCCAGCATTTT.